The T cell receptor (beta chain) under discussion was sequenced for a study of T cell repertoires in cytomegalovirus infection. Background on the study: Selected CMV epitopes included recently identified HLA-C-restricted ones as well as well-studied HLA-B-restricted ones. Both CMV infection and a matching HLA type were indicated by public TCR beta signatures.

Study-level points and caveats: Summed public TCR beta family frequency identified CMV carriers bearing the relevant HLA. What dominated the ex vivo response were HLA-C-restricted CMV-specific TCR beta clonotypes.

CDR3 length equals 16 residues. Trimming cost V 3 bases and J 4 bases; bases outside gene matches: 7. The germline V gene has CDR1 LGHNA and CDR2 YSLEER. TCRdb passed the reads through MiXCR, listing each CDR3 protein once. The repertoire holds some 43,000 distinct CDR3 sequences, over 20% seen once, with approximately 90% in the top ten. About this clonotype: Its specificity is not known.

Source: CD8+ T cells from cultured PBMCs, taken from culture after CMV antigen stimulation. V gene TRBV4-3 combines with J gene TRBJ2-1; 9 bases line up with TRBD1. The TCR was taken from a human donor in good health (CMV status not recorded). Some clones in this sample may be carry-over from other donors' samples. For the CDR3, the DNA is TGCGCCAGCAGCCAGTCCCGGGACAGGGCGTACAATGAGCAGTTCTTC. Protein: CASSQSRDRAYNEQFF.